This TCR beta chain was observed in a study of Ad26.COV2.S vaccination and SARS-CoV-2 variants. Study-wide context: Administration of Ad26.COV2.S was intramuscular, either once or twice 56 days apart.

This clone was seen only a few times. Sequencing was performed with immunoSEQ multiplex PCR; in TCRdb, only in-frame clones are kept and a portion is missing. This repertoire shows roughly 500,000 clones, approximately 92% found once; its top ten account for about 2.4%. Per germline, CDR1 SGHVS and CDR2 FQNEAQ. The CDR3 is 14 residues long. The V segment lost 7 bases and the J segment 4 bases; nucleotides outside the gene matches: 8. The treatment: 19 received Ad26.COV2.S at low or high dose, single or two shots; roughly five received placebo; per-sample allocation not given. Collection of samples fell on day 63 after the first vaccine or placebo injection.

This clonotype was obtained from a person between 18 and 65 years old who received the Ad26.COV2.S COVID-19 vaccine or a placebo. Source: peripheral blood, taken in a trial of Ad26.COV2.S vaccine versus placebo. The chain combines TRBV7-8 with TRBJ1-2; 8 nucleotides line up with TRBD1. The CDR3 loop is CASIPDRDPYGYTF. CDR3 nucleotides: TGTGCCAGCATCCCGGACAGGGACCCCTATGGCTACACCTTC.